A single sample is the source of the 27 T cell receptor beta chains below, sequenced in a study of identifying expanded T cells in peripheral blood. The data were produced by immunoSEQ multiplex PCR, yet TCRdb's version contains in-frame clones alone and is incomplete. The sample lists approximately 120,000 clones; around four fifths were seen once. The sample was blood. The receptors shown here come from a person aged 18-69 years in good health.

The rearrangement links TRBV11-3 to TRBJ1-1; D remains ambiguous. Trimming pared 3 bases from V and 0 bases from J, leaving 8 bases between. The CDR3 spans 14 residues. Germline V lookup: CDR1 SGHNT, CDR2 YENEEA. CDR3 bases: TGTGCCAGCAGCTTGGGGAGTATGAACACTGAAGCTTTCTTT. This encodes CASSLGSMNTEAFF. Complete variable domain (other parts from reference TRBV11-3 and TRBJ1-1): EAGVVQSPRYKIIEKKQPVAFWCNPISGHNTLYWYLQNLGQGPELLIRYENEEAVDDSQLPKDRFSAERLKGVDSTLKIQPAELGDSAVYLCASSLGSMNTEAFFGQGTRLTVV.

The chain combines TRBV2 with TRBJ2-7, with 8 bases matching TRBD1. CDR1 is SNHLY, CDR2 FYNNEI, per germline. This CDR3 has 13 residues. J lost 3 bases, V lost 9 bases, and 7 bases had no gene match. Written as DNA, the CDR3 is TGTGCCAGTCTCCGGGACAGGTTCTACGAGCAGTACTTC. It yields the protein CASLRDRFYEQYF.

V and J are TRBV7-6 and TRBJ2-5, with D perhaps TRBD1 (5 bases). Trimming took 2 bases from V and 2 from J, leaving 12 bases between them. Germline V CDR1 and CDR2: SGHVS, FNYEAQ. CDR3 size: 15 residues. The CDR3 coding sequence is TGTGCCAGCAGCTTAAATCCGACAGAACAAGAGACCCAGTACTTC. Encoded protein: CASSLNPTEQETQYF.

The CDR3 is CASSFRLYHEAFF. In nucleotides, the CDR3 is TGTGCCAGCAGTTTCAGGCTTTACCATGAAGCTTTCTTT. V is TRBV27 and J is TRBJ1-1, with D unresolved. V was pared by 3 bases and J by 7 bases, with 12 bases between. The CDR3 is made up of 13 amino acids. The V gene's germline CDR1 is MNHEY and CDR2 SMNVEV (reference sequence).

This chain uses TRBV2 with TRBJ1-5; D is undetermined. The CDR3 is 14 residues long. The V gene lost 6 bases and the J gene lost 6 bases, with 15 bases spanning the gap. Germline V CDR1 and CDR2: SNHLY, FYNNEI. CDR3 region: CASSLEEGSQPQHF. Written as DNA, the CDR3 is TGTGCCAGCAGCCTCGAGGAGGGTTCTCAGCCCCAGCATTTT.

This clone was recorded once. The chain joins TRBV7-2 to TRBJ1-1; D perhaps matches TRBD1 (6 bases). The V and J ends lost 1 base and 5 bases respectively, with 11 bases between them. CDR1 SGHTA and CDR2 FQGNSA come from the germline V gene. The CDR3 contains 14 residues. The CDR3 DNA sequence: TGTGCCAGCAGCTTAGAGCCGAGGGGGACTGAAGCTTTCTTT. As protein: CASSLEPRGTEAFF.

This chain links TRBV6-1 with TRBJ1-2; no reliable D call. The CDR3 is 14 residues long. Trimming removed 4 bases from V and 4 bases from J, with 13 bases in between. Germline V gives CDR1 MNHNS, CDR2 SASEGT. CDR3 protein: CASSGQLQSYGYTF. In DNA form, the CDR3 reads TGTGCCAGCAGTGGCCAGTTACAGTCCTATGGCTACACCTTC.

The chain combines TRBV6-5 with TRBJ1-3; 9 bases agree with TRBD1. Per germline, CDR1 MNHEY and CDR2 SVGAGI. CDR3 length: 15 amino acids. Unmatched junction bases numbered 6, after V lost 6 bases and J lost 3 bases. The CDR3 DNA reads TGTGCCAGCAGACCGGGACAGGGATTTGGAAACACCATATATTTT. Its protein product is CASRPGQGFGNTIYF.

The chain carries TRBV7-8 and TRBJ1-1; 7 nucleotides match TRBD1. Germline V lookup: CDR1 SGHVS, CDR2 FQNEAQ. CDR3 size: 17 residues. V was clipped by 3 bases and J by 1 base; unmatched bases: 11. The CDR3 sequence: CASSFRAQGGSNTEAFF. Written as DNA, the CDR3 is TGTGCCAGCAGCTTTCGAGCGCAGGGGGGATCGAACACTGAAGCTTTCTTT.

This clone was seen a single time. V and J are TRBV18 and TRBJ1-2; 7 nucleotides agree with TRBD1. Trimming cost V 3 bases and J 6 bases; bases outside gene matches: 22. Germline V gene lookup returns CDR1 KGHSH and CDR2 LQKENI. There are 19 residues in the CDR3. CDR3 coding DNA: TGTGCCAGCTCACCCAGAACAATACAGGGGAGTAGGACTGAAAATGGCTACACCTTC. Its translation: CASSPRTIQGSRTENGYTF.

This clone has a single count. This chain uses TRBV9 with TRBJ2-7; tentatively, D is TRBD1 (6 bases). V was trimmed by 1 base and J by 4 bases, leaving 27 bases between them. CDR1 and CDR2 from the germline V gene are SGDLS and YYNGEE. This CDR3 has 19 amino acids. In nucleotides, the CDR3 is TGTGCCAGCAGCGTAAGTCCTTGGGGATCAGGACAGTCCCGTTACGAGCAGTACTTC. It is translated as CASSVSPWGSGQSRYEQYF.

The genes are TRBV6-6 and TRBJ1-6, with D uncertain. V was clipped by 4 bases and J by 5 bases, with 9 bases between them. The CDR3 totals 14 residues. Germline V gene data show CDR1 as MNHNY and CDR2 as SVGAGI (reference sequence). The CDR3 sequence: CASSSAANNSPLHF. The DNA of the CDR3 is TGTGCCAGCAGTTCGGCCGCGAATAATTCACCCCTCCACTTT.

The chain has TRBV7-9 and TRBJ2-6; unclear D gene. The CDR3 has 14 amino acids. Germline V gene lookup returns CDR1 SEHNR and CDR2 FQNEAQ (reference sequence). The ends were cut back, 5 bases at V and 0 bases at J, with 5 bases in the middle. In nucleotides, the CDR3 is TGTGCCAGCAGCCGGAGCTCTGGGGCCAACGTCCTGACTTTC. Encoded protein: CASSRSSGANVLTF.

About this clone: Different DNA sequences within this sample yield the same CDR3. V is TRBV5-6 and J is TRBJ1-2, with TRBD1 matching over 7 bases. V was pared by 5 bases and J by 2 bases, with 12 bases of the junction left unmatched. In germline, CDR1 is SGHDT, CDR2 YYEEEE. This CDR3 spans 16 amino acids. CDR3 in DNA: TGTGCCAGCAGGACGGGAGCGGGACAGAGCAACTATGGCTACACCTTC. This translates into CASRTGAGQSNYGYTF.

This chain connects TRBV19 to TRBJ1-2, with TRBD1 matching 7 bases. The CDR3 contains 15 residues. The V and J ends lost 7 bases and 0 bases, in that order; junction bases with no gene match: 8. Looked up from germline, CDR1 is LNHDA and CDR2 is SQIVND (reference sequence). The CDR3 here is CASTPGTAPNYGYTF. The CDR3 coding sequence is TGTGCCAGTACCCCCGGGACAGCCCCTAACTATGGCTACACCTTC.

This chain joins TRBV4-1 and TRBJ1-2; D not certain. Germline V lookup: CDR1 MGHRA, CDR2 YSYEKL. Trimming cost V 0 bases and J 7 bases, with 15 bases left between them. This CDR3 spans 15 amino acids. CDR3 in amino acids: CASSQDGGVMAGYTF. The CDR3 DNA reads TGCGCCAGCAGCCAAGATGGTGGGGTGATGGCTGGCTACACCTTC.

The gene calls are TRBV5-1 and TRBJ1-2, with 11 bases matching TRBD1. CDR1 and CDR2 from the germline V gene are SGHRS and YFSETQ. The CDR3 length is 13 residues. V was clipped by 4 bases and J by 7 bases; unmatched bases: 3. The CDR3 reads CASSPGTGGGYTF. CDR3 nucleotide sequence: TGCGCCAGCAGCCCCGGGACAGGGGGTGGCTACACCTTC.

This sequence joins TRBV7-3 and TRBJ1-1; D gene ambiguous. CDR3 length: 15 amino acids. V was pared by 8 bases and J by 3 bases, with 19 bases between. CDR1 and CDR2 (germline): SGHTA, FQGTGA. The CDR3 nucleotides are TGTGCCAGCCACAAGTCGGCCAGCGTTTACACTGAAGCTTTCTTT. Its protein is CASHKSASVYTEAFF.

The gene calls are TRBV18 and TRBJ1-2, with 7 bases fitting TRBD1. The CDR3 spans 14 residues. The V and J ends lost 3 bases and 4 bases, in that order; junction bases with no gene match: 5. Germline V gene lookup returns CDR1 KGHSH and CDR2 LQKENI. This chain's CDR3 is CASSPTGLAYGYTF. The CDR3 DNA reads TGTGCCAGCTCACCGACAGGGCTTGCCTATGGCTACACCTTC.

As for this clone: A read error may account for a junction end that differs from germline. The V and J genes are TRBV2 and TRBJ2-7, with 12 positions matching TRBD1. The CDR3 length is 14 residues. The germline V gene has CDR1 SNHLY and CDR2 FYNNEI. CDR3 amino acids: CASSGDRGPDERDF. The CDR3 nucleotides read TGTGCCAGCAGTGGGGACAGGGGGCCGGATGAGCGCGACTTC.

In DNA, the CDR3 is TGTGCCAGCAGTTACCAGGGGGCCTTAGAAGCTTTCTTT. It yields the protein CASSYQGALEAFF. This rearrangement joins TRBV6-6 to TRBJ1-1, with TRBD1 matching 8 bases. The CDR3 sequence is 13 residues long. Per the germline V gene, CDR1 is MNHNY and CDR2 is SVGAGI (reference sequence). V shed 2 bases, J shed 8 bases, and the junction held 4 bases outside the gene matches.

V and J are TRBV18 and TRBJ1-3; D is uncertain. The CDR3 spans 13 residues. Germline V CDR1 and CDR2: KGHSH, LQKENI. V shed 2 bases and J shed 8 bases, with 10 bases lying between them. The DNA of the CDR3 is TGTGCCAGCTCACCAGGTACGGAGGACACCATATATTTT. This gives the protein CASSPGTEDTIYF.

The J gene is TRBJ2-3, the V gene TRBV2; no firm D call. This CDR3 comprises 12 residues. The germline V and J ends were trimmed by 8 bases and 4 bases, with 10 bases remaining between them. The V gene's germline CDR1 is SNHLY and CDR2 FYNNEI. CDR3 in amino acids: CASHTTPDTQYF. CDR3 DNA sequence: TGTGCCAGCCACACCACTCCAGATACGCAGTATTTT.

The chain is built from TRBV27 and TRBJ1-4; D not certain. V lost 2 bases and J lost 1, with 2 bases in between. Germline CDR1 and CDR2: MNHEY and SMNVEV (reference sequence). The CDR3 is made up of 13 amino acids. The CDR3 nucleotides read TGTGCCAGCAGTTTAGGAACTAATGAAAAACTGTTTTTT. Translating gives CASSLGTNEKLFF.

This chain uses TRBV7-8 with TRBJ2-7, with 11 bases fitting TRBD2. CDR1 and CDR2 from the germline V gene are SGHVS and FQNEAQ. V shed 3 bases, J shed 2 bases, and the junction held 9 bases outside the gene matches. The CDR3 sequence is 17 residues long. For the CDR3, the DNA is TGTGCCAGCAGCTTGGAACGCACTAGCGGGGGAACCTACGAGCAGTACTTC. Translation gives CASSLERTSGGTYEQYF.

The CDR3, as DNA: TGTGCCAGCAGCCTATCAGGGACAGCCTCCTACGAGCAGTACTTC. Its translation: CASSLSGTASYEQYF. The rearrangement links TRBV7-9 to TRBJ2-7; 7 bases align to TRBD1. CDR3 length equals 15 residues. CDR1 and CDR2 from the germline V gene are SEHNR and FQNEAQ (reference sequence). V shed 5 bases and J 0 bases; nucleotides not matched to a gene: 7.

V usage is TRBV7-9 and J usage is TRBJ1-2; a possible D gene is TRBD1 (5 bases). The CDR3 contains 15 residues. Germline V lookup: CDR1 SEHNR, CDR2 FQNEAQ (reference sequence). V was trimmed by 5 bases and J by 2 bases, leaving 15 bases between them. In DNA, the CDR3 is TGTGCCAGCAGCCCAGTAGGGGCAGGGAACTATGGCTACACCTTC. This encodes CASSPVGAGNYGYTF.